The 16 T cell receptor beta chains below come from one sample, sequenced in a study of a mutant IDH1 vaccine in newly diagnosed glioma (dated by TCRdb to the early 2020s). Explained via the paper, the time point label denotes: week 23, last vaccination. Each vaccine dose, consisting of 300 ug of a 20-mer mutant IDH1 peptide in Montanide, was administered subcutaneously with topical imiquimod. The antigens for these receptors are not known. The library was built by means of the immunoSEQ multiplex PCR assay. TCRdb provides this immuneACCESS table in a form limited to in-frame rearrangements. Some clones are lacking; in checked studies, under half of them reflect an unresolved V gene, and why the rest are absent is not known. The sample table lists some 80,000 clones, about 85% of them with a count of one. The ten largest clones take up around 0.73% of the sample. Specimen: PBMCs, collected from a glioma patient whose treatment included an IDH1 peptide vaccine. Receptors were obtained from a woman aged 45-65 years with glioma.

This rearrangement joins TRBV6-6 to TRBJ2-1, with D maybe TRBD2 (6 bases). This CDR3 spans 15 amino acids. The germline V and J ends were trimmed by 6 bases and 4 bases, with 16 bases remaining between them. Per the germline V gene, CDR1 is MNHNY and CDR2 is SVGAGI (reference sequence). CDR3 bases: TGTGCCAGCAGCCCCGACGGGGGACTTTACAATGAGCAGTTCTTC. Protein sequence: CASSPDGGLYNEQFF.

This clone came up a few times. The chain has TRBV9 and TRBJ2-7; 9 positions match TRBD1. Germline lookup yields CDR1 SGDLS and CDR2 YYNGEE. The CDR3 has 15 residues. The ends lost 3 bases at V and 2 bases at J; junction bases unmatched: 6. The CDR3 region has the DNA TGTGCCAGCAGCGCCGGGACAGGGAGGACCTACGAGCAGTACTTC. This gives the protein CASSAGTGRTYEQYF.

The rearrangement uses TRBV4-1 and TRBJ2-1; 9 nucleotides match TRBD1. The J segment lost 8 bases and the V segment lost 5 bases, leaving 10 bases of the junction unmatched. This CDR3 has 15 amino acids. The germline V gene encodes CDR1 MGHRA and CDR2 YSYEKL. The CDR3 DNA sequence: TGCGCCAGCAGCTCCCCGGGACAGGGTTTCGATGAGCAGTTCTTC. This codes for CASSSPGQGFDEQFF.

The rearrangement uses TRBV7-3 and TRBJ2-3, with D perhaps TRBD1 (6 bases). Germline assignment: CDR1 SGHTA and CDR2 FQGTGA. The CDR3 is 14 amino acids. Trimming took 5 bases from V and 4 from J, leaving 13 bases between them. Here the CDR3 reads CASSLAEGADTQYF. CDR3 in DNA: TGTGCCAGCAGCCTCGCAGAGGGGGCAGATACGCAGTATTTT. Filled out from reference TRBV7-3 and TRBJ2-3, the complete variable domain reads GAGVSQTPSNKVTEKGKYVELRCDPISGHTALYWYRQSLGQGPEFLIYFQGTGAADDSGLPNDRFFAVRPEGSVSTLKIQRTERGDSAVYLCASSLAEGADTQYFGPGTRLTVL.

The chain links TRBV5-4 to TRBJ2-1; D is unresolved. Germline-derived CDR1 and CDR2 are SGHNT and YYREEE (reference sequence). CDR3 length: 16 residues. V was trimmed by 4 bases and J by 10 bases, leaving 24 bases between them. CDR3 DNA sequence: TGTGCCAGCAGCCCCGCCGGACGTGCGACCACTGAGGAGCAGTTCTTC. Amino acids: CASSPAGRATTEEQFF.

The chain employs TRBV9 and TRBJ1-5; 8 bases align to TRBD1. Looked up from germline, CDR1 is SGDLS and CDR2 is YYNGEE. The CDR3 is 13 amino acids. V shed 3 bases and J 5 bases; nucleotides not matched to a gene: 1. CDR3 loop: CASSEQGDQPQHF. The CDR3 DNA reads TGTGCCAGCAGCGAACAGGGGGATCAGCCCCAGCATTTT.

The J gene is TRBJ1-4, the V gene TRBV11-2, with no clear D. Per the germline V gene, CDR1 is SGHAT and CDR2 is FQNNGV. Trimming cost V 1 base and J 5 bases, with 5 bases left between them. The CDR3 length is 13 residues. For the CDR3, the DNA is TGTGCCAGCAGCTTAGGGCAGAATGAAAAACTGTTTTTT. Translation gives CASSLGQNEKLFF.

The genes are TRBV9 and TRBJ1-1; D is possibly TRBD1 (5 bases). The germline CDR1 and CDR2 sequences are SGDLS and YYNGEE. This CDR3 region has 15 residues. Trimming removed 1 base at V and 4 bases at J, with 14 bases between. CDR3 sequence (DNA): TGTGCCAGCAGCGTATCCACCCTGAGGGGCACTGAAGCTTTCTTT. Residues: CASSVSTLRGTEAFF.

The rearrangement links TRBV9 to TRBJ1-1; possible D gene TRBD1, 6 bases. V was pared by 3 bases and J by 1 base, with 7 bases between. Germline values: CDR1 SGDLS, CDR2 YYNGEE. The CDR3 totals 13 residues. CDR3 DNA: TGTGCCAGCAGCGCACAGGGGAACACTGAAGCTTTCTTT. The encoded protein is CASSAQGNTEAFF.

The V gene is TRBV5-5, the J gene TRBJ1-2; TRBD1 agrees at 7 bases. Trimming took 1 base from V and 2 from J; bases not matched to a gene: 14. The CDR3 runs 18 residues. Germline V gene data show CDR1 as SGHKS and CDR2 as YYEKEE (reference sequence). The CDR3 reads CASSLLRHQGENNYGYTF. The CDR3 DNA follows: TGTGCCAGCAGCTTGCTTAGGCACCAGGGGGAGAACAACTATGGCTACACCTTC.

The chain is built from TRBV9 and TRBJ1-3, with a weak D call TRBD1 (6 bases). There are 14 residues in the CDR3. The germline V gene has CDR1 SGDLS and CDR2 YYNGEE. The ends were cut back, 3 bases at V and 0 bases at J, with 7 bases in the middle. The CDR3 region has the DNA TGTGCCAGCAGCGAACAGGGCTCTGGAAACACCATATATTTT. It codes for CASSEQGSGNTIYF.

The table lists this clone with a count of one. This chain links TRBV28 with TRBJ2-5; 10 bases line up with TRBD2. The J segment lost 2 bases and the V segment lost 5 bases, leaving 5 bases of the junction unmatched. The CDR3 consists of 15 residues. Germline V gene sequence: CDR1 MDHEN, CDR2 SYDVKM. The CDR3 region is CASSPSGRGQETQYF. CDR3 coding DNA: TGTGCCAGCAGTCCTAGCGGGAGAGGACAAGAGACCCAGTACTTC.

The rearrangement joins TRBV28 to TRBJ1-1; tentatively, D is TRBD1 (6 bases). Per the germline V gene, CDR1 is MDHEN and CDR2 is SYDVKM. This CDR3 is built from 14 residues. The V and J ends lost 7 bases and 3 bases respectively, with 15 bases between them. As DNA, the CDR3 is TGTGCCAGCAATGCACAGGGATGGGACACTGAAGCTTTCTTT. It codes for CASNAQGWDTEAFF.

CDR3 amino acids: CASSLRTGGNEKLFF. CDR3 sequence (DNA): TGTGCCAGCAGTCTCCGGACAGGGGGAAATGAAAAACTGTTTTTT. The genes are TRBV28 and TRBJ1-4, with TRBD1 identical over 10 bases. With 5 bases clipped from V and 5 bases from J, the junction kept 5 bases outside the gene matches. Germline V gene lookup returns CDR1 MDHEN and CDR2 SYDVKM. This CDR3 region has 15 residues.

The chain is built from TRBV5-1 and TRBJ2-1; D is possibly TRBD1 or TRBD2 (5 bases each). V was shortened by 3 bases and J by 4 bases, with 11 bases between the two germline ends. Germline CDR1 SGHRS, CDR2 YFSETQ. This CDR3 is built from 14 residues. The CDR3 reads CASSYGTDYNEQFF. The CDR3 DNA reads TGCGCCAGCAGCTACGGGACGGATTACAATGAGCAGTTCTTC.

The chain recombines TRBV28 with TRBJ2-1; D perhaps matches TRBD2 (5 bases). CDR3 size: 15 residues. Trimming removed 3 bases from V and 2 bases from J, with 11 bases in between. Germline CDR1 and CDR2: MDHEN and SYDVKM. In nucleotides, the CDR3 is TGTGCCAGCAGTTTGGCGGGCCAGCCCTACAATGAGCAGTTCTTC. Translated, it gives CASSLAGQPYNEQFF. Supplemented by reference TRBV28 and TRBJ2-1, the full variable domain reads DVKVTQSSRYLVKRTGEKVFLECVQDMDHENMFWYRQDPGLGLRLIYFSYDVKMKEKGDIPEGYSVSREKKERFSLILESASTNQTSMYLCASSLAGQPYNEQFFGPGTRLTVL.